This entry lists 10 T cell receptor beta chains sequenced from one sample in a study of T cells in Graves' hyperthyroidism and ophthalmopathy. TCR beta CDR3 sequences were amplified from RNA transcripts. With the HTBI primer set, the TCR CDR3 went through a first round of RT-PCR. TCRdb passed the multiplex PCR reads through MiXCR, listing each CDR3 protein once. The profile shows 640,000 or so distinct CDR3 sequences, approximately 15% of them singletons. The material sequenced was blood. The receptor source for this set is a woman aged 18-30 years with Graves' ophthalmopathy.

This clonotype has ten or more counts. CDR3 sequence: CASSLPVTDTQYF. The DNA of the CDR3 is TGCGCCAGCAGCTTACCGGTCACAGATACGCAGTATTTT. J is TRBJ2-3 and V is TRBV5-1, with unresolved D. The V gene's germline CDR1 is SGHRS and CDR2 YFSETQ. CDR3 size: 13 residues. The germline V and J ends were trimmed by 2 bases and 2 bases, with 6 bases remaining between them. Looking up the rest from reference TRBV5-1 and TRBJ2-3 gives the full variable domain: KAGVTQTPRYLIKTRGQQVTLSCSPISGHRSVSWYQQTPGQGLQFLFEYFSETQRNKGNFPGRFSGRQFSNSRSEMNVSTLELGDSALYLCASSLPVTDTQYFGPGTRLTVL.

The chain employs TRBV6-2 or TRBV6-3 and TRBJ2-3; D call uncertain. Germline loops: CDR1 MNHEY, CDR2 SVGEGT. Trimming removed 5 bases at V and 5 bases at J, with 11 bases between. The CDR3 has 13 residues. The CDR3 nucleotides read TGTGCCAGCAGTCGGACCCGAGGAGATACGCAGTATTTT. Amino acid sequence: CASSRTRGDTQYF.

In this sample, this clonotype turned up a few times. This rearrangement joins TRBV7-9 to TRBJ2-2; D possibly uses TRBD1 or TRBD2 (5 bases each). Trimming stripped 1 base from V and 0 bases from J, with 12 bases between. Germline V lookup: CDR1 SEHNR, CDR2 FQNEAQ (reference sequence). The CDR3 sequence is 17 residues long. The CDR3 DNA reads TGTGCCAGCAGCTTAGATTGGGGACCCTCGAACACCGGGGAGCTGTTTTTT. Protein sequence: CASSLDWGPSNTGELFF.

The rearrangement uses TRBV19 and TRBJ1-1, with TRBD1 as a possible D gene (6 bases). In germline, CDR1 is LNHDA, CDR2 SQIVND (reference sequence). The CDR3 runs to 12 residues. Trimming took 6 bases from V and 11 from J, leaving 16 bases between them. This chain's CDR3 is CASRKQGGAAFF. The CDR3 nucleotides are TGTGCCAGTAGAAAACAGGGAGGAGCTGCTTTCTTT.

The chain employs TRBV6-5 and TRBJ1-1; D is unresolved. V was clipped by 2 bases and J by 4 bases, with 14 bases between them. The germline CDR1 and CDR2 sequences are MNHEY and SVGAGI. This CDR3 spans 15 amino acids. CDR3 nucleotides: TGTGCCAGCAGTTACCTGGACCTCGCCGGCACTGAAGCTTTCTTT. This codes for CASSYLDLAGTEAFF.

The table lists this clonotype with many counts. Written as DNA, the CDR3 is TGTGCCAGCAGCGACACCGGGACAGGGGAGGGCGATGAGCAGTTCTTC. It translates to CASSDTGTGEGDEQFF. The genes are TRBV11-3 and TRBJ2-1; 10 bases map to TRBD1. Germline trimming cut 5 bases from V and 8 bases from J; bases unmatched to any gene: 12. This CDR3 region has 16 residues. Per the germline V gene, CDR1 is SGHNT and CDR2 is YENEEA.

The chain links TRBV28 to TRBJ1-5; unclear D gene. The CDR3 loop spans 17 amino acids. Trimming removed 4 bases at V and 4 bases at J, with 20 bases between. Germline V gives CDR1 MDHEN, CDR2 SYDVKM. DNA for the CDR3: TGTGCCAGCAGTTCCCCAGGCTACGGCTTGGGGAATCAGCCCCAGCATTTT. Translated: CASSSPGYGLGNQPQHF.

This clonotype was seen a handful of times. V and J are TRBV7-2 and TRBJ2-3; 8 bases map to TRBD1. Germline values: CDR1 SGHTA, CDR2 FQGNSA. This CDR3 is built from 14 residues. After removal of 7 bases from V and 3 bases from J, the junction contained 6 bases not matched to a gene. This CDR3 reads CASNPGQATDTQYF. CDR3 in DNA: TGTGCCAGCAATCCGGGACAGGCGACAGATACGCAGTATTTT.

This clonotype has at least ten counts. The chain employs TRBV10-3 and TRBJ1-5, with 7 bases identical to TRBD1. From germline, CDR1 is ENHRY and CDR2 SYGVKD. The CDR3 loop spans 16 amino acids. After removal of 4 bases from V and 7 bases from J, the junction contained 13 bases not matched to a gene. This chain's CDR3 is CAISGTDRVTGQPQHF. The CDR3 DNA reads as TGTGCCATCAGTGGGACAGACAGGGTAACAGGGCAGCCCCAGCATTTT.

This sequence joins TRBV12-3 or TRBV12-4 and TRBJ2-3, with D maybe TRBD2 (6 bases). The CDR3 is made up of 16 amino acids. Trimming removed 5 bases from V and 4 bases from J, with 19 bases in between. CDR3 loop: CASSTRDSRTADTQYF. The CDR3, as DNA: TGTGCCAGCAGTACCCGGGACTCCAGGACGGCAGATACGCAGTATTTT.